Given below is one TCR beta chain in context. The antigen is not known. This entry belongs to a study of naive and memory T cell subsets. General study findings and limits: A few larger clonotypes appeared in naive repertoires, especially CD8, possibly memory cells re-expressing CD45RA.

CMV status came from CD4+ IFNgamma after overnight CMV lysate stimulation. Four subsets defined by CD45RA and CD27 were sorted after CD3, CD4, CD8 and live/dead staining. Trimming cost V 5 bases and J 7 bases; bases outside gene matches: 11. The CDR3 length is 15 residues. Per the germline V gene, CDR1 is MGHRA and CDR2 is YSYEKL. Both TRBC1 and TRBC2 were covered by a beta constant-region primer of two equimolar oligonucleotides. Four rounds of PCR amplified the ligated cDNA using nested alpha and beta constant-region primers plus SP2. The cDNA 3' end received a ligated single-stranded oligonucleotide carrying the SP2 primer and a 12-nucleotide UMI. MiXCR, applied by TCRdb to the UMI-ligation and nested PCR reads, yields one record per CDR3 protein. The table shows under 150,000 distinct CDR3 sequences, with approximately 21% occurring only once.

This TCR was sampled from a human donor in good health. Sequenced input: naive CD8+ T cells from blood. V gene TRBV4-1 combines with J gene TRBJ2-1, with 7 bases lining up with TRBD2. In DNA form, the CDR3 reads TGCGCCAGCAGCACCAGGACTAGTGCGTATAATGAGCAGTTCTTC. It is translated as CASSTRTSAYNEQFF.